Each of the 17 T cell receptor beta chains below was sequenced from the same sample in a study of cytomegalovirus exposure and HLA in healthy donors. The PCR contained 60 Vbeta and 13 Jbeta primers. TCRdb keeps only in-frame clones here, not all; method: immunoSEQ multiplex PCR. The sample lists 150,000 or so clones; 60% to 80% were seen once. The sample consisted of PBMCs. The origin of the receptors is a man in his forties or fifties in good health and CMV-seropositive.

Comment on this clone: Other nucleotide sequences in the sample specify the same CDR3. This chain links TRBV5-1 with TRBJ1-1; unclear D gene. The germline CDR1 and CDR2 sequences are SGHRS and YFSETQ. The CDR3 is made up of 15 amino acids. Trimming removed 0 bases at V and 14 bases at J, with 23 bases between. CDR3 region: CASSLGVGSSTLGFF. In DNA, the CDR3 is TGCGCCAGCAGCTTGGGTGTAGGATCAAGCACATTGGGCTTCTTT. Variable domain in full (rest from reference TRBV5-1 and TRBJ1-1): KAGVTQTPRYLIKTRGQQVTLSCSPISGHRSVSWYQQTPGQGLQFLFEYFSETQRNKGNFPGRFSGRQFSNSRSEMNVSTLELGDSALYLCASSLGVGSSTLGFFGQGTRLTVV.

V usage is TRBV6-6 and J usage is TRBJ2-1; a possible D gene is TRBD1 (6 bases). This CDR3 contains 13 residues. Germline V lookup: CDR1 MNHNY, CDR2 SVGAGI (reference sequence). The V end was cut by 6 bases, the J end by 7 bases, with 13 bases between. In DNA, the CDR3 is TGTGCCAGCAGGATAAACAGGGTTAATGAGCAGTTCTTC. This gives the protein CASRINRVNEQFF.

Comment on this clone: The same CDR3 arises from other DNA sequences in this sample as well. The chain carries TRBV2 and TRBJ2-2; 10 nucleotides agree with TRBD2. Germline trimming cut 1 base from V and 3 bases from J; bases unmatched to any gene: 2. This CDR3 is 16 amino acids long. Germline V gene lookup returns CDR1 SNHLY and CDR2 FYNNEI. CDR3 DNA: TGTGCCAGCAGTGAAGGGACTAGCGGACACACCGGGGAGCTGTTTTTT. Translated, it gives CASSEGTSGHTGELFF. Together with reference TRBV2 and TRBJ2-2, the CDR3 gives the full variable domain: EPEVTQTPSHQVTQMGQEVILRCVPISNHLYFYWYRQILGQKVEFLVSFYNNEISEKSEIFDDQFSVERPDGSNFTLKIRSTKLEDSAMYFCASSEGTSGHTGELFFGEGSRLTVL.

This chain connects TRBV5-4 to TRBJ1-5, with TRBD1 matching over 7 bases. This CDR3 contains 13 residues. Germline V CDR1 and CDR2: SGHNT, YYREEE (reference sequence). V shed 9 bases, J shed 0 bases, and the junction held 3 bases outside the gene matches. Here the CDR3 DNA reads TGTGCCACCAGACAGGGTAGCAATCAGCCCCAGCATTTT. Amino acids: CATRQGSNQPQHF.

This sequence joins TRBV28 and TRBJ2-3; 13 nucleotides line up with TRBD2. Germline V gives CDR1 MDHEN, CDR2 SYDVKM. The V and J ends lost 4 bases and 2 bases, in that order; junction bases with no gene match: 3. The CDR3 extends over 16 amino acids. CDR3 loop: CASSSGLAGVTDTQYF. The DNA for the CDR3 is TGTGCCAGCAGTTCCGGACTAGCGGGAGTCACAGATACGCAGTATTTT.

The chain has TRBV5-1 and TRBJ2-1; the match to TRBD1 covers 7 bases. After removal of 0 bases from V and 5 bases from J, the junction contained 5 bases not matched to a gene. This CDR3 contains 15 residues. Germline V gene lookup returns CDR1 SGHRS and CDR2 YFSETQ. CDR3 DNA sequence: TGCGCCAGCAGCTTGGTGGACAGGAGCCACAATGAGCAGTTCTTC. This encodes CASSLVDRSHNEQFF.

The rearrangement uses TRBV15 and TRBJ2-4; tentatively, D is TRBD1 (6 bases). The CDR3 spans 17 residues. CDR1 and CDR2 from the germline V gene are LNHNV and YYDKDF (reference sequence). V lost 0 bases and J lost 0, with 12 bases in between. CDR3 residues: CATSRDWTDLAKNIQYF. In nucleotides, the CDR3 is TGTGCCACCAGCAGAGATTGGACAGATCTAGCCAAAAACATTCAGTACTTC.

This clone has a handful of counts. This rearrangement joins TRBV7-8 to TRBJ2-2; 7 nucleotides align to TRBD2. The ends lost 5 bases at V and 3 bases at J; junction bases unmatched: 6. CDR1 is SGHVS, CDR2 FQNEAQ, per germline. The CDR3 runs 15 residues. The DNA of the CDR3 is TGTGCCAGCAGCCGTACGGGAGGCGACACCGGGGAGCTGTTTTTT. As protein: CASSRTGGDTGELFF. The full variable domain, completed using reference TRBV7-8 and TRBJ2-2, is GAGVSQSPRYKVAKRGQDVALRCDPISGHVSLFWYQQALGQGPEFLTYFQNEAQLDKSGLPSDRFFAERPEGSVSTLKIQRTQQEDSAVYLCASSRTGGDTGELFFGEGSRLTVL.

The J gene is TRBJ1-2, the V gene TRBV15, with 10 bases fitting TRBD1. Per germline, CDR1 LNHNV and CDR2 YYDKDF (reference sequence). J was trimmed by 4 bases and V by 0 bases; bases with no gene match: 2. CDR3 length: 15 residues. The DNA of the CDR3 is TGTGCCACCAGCAGAGAGGGACAGGGGTTCTATGGCTACACCTTC. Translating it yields CATSREGQGFYGYTF. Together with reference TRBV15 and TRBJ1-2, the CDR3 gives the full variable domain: DAMVIQNPRYQVTQFGKPVTLSCSQTLNHNVMYWYQQKSSQAPKLLFHYYDKDFNNEADTPDNFQSRRPNTSFCFLDIRSPGLGDTAMYLCATSREGQGFYGYTFGSGTRLTVV.

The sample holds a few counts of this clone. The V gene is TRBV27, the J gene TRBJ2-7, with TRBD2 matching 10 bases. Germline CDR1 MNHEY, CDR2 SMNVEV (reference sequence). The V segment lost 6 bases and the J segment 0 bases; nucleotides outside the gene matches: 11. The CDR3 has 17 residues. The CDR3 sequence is CASSPTPSGRASYEQYF. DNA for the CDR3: TGTGCCAGCAGCCCTACCCCCAGCGGGAGGGCCTCCTACGAGCAGTACTTC.

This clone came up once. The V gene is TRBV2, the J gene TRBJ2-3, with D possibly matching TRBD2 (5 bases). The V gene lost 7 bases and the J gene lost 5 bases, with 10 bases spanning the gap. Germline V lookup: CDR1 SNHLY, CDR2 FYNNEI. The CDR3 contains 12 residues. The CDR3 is CASISRGDTQYF. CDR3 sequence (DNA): TGTGCCAGCATCAGCCGGGGAGATACGCAGTATTTT.

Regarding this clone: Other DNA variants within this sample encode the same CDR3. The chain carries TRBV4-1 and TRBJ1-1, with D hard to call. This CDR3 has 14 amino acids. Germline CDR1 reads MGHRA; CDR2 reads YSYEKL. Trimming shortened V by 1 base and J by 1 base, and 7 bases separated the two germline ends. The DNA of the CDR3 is TGCGCCAGCAGCCAAGGACAAGAGAACACTGAAGCTTTCTTT. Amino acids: CASSQGQENTEAFF.

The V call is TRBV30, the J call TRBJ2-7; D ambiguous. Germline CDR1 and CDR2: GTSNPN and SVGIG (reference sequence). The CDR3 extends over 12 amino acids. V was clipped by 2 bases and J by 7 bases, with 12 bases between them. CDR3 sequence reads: CAWSLRIGEQYF. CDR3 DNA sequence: TGTGCCTGGAGTCTACGTATCGGTGAGCAGTACTTC.

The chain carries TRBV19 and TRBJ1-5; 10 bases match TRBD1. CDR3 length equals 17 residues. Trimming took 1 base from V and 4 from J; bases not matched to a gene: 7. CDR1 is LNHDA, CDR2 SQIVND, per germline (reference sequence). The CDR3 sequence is CASSIVPGQGSNQPQHF. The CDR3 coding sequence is TGTGCCAGTAGTATAGTCCCGGGACAGGGGTCTAATCAGCCCCAGCATTTT.

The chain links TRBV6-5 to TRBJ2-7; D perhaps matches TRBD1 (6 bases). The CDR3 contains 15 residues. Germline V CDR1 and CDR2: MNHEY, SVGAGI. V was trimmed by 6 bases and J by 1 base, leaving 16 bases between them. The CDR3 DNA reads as TGTGCCAGCAGGGGAAGTGGGCAGGGGTCCTACGAGCAGTACTTC. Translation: CASRGSGQGSYEQYF.

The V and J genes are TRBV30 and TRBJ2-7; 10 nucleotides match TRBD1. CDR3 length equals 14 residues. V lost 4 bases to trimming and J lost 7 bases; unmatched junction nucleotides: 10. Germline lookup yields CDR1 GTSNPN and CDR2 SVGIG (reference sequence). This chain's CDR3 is CAWTLTGGGPEQYF. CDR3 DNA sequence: TGTGCCTGGACCTTGACAGGGGGCGGGCCAGAGCAGTACTTC.

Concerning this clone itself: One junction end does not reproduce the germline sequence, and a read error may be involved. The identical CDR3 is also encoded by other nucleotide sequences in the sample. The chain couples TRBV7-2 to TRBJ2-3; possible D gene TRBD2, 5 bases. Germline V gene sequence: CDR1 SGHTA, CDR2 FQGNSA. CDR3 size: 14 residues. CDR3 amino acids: CASSLGLFTDTQYF. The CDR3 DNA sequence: TGTGCTAGCAGCTTAGGACTCTTCACAGATACGCAGTATTTT.